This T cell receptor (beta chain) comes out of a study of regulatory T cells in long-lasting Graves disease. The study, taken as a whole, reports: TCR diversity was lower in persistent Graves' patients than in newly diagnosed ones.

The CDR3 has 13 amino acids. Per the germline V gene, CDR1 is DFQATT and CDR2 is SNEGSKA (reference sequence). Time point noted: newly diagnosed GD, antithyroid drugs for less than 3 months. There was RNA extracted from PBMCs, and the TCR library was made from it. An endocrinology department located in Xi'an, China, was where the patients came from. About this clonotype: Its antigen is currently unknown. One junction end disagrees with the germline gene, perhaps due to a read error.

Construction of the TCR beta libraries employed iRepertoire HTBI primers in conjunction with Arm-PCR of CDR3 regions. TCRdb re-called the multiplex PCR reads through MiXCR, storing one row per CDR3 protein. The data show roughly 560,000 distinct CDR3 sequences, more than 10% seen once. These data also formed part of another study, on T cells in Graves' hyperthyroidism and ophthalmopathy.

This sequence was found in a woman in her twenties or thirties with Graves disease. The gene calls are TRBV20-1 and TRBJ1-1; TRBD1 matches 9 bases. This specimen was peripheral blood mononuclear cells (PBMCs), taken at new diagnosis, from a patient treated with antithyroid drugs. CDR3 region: CCADEDRGTEAFF. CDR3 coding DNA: TGCTGTGCAGATGAGGACAGGGGCACTGAAGCTTTCTTT.